This TCR beta chain was retrieved from a study of identical twins' blood T cells. The CDR3 length is 16 residues. Germline lookup yields CDR1 MNHEY and CDR2 SVGAGI. Between the trimmed V and J ends, which lost 0 bases and 0 bases, there was a span of 11 bases. TCRdb independently ran MiXCR on the 5' RACE reads; one entry per CDR3 protein. The table includes around 380,000 distinct CDR3 sequences, about 28% detected once. The sequenced sample was PBMCs. The sequence was collected from a woman aged 18-55 years in good health. The chain recombines TRBV6-5 with TRBJ1-2; TRBD1 is a possible D gene (5 bases). CDR3 in amino acids: CASSYSVEGPNYGYTF. The CDR3 region has the DNA TGTGCCAGCAGTTACTCGGTAGAGGGACCTAACTATGGCTACACCTTC.